Listed here is a single T cell receptor beta chain. These data come from a study of spatial heterogeneity in lung cancer. Looking at the study overall: Sequenced were any available follow-up PBMC samples, which had been obtained a median of approximately two years after resection.

The time point is: blood at routine non-recurrence follow-up after resection. TCRdb recomputed calls from the 5' RACE reads with MiXCR, one row per CDR3 protein. The repertoire consists of tens of thousands of distinct CDR3 sequences, with roughly 5.7% occurring once and the leading ten covering 20% to 25%. The CDR3 spans 15 residues. Germline loops: CDR1 SGHTA, CDR2 FQGNSA. V trimming: 4 bases; J trimming: 2 bases; junction bases outside the gene matches: 6. The clonotype was recovered from a female donor with early-stage non-small cell lung cancer. The genes are TRBV7-2 and TRBJ2-3, with TRBD2 identical over 7 bases. The material sequenced was PBMCs, taken at follow-up. The CDR3 DNA is TGTGCCAGCAGCTCCCGACTAGCTATCACAGATACGCAGTATTTT. Encoded protein: CASSSRLAITDTQYF.